A single sample is the source of the 15 T cell receptor beta chains below, sequenced in a study of CD8 T cell repertoires and HIV-1 epitope variants. Profiling relied on immunoSEQ multiplex PCR, and the TCRdb table lists in-frame clones only, not all of them. The sample holds 5,000 or so clones, roughly 64% seen once. The antigens these receptors bind are not known. The sequencing sample was made of cultured CD8+ T cells derived from PBMCs. The receptors originated from a male donor with HIV.

This clone was seen a handful of times. The chain uses TRBV21-1 and TRBJ2-2; the table's D call, TRBD1, has no DNA check behind it. TRBV21-1 is a pseudogene segment. CDR3 length: 13 amino acids. The CDR3 nucleotides read TGTGCCAGCAGCGCGACAGGGACCGGGGAGCTGTTTTTT. It encodes CASSATGTGELFF.

The V call is TRBV5-1, the J call TRBJ1-2; possibly TRBD1 for D (5 bases). The germline V and J ends were trimmed by 0 bases and 7 bases, with 16 bases remaining between them. Germline V lookup: CDR1 SGHRS, CDR2 YFSETQ. The CDR3 runs to 15 residues. The CDR3: CASSLGAGQEGGYTF. CDR3 DNA: TGCGCCAGCAGCTTGGGAGCAGGGCAAGAGGGTGGCTACACCTTC.

The chain links TRBV7-5 to TRBJ1-3; TRBD1, the table's D call, lacks a check against the DNA. TRBV7-5 is flagged as a pseudogene. The length of the CDR3 is 18 residues. Here the CDR3 DNA reads TGTGTCAGAAGCTTAGCTTCCCGGGACACAGCCTCTGGAAACACCATATATTTT. This codes for CVRSLASRDTASGNTIYF.

V is TRBV7-8 and J is TRBJ2-1; weak D call: TRBD2 (5 bases). V gave up 1 base and J gave up 8 bases, with 12 bases separating them. The CDR3 consists of 14 residues. CDR1 is SGHVS and CDR2 is FQNEAQ in the germline V gene. The CDR3 region has the DNA TGTGCCAGCAGCTTAGATCCGGGAATGGATGAGCAGTTCTTC. Protein: CASSLDPGMDEQFF.

The chain uses TRBV7-2 and TRBJ2-5, with D possibly being TRBD1 (6 bases). CDR1 is SGHTA and CDR2 is FQGNSA in the germline V gene. Trimming pared 5 bases from V and 5 bases from J, leaving 12 bases between. The CDR3 is 13 amino acids. As DNA, the CDR3 is TGTGCCAGCAGCGATACAGGGATTGAGACCCAGTACTTC. Residues: CASSDTGIETQYF.

This chain uses TRBV27 with TRBJ2-7; 8 positions match TRBD2. CDR1 is MNHEY and CDR2 is SMNVEV in the germline V gene (reference sequence). Trimming at V came to 6 bases and at J to 6 bases, leaving 4 bases not matched to a gene. The length of the CDR3 is 12 residues. The CDR3, as DNA: TGTGCCAGCAGCCCGGGGGGGGGCGAGCAGTACTTC. It codes for CASSPGGGEQYF.

The genes are TRBV6-6 and TRBJ2-5; D remains unclear. CDR3 length equals 16 residues. Germline CDR1 and CDR2: MNHNY and SVGAGI (reference sequence). With 0 bases removed from V and 3 bases from J, the gap between germline ends came to 14 bases. CDR3 DNA sequence: TGTGCCAGCAGTTACTCGTACGGGTATTCAGAAGAGACCCAGTACTTC. Translated: CASSYSYGYSEETQYF.

V is TRBV28 and J is TRBJ2-7; D is perhaps TRBD1 (6 bases). CDR3 length: 13 amino acids. V lost 6 bases, J lost 3 bases, and 12 bases lay in between. CDR1 MDHEN and CDR2 SYDVKM come from the germline V gene. CDR3 DNA sequence: TGTGCCAGCAGCCCCCCGGACAGCTACGAGCAGTACTTC. Protein product: CASSPPDSYEQYF.

The rearrangement links TRBV5-4 to TRBJ2-7; D might be TRBD2 (6 bases). CDR1 is SGHNT and CDR2 is YYREEE in the germline V gene (reference sequence). Deletions cut 0 bases from V and 3 bases from J, with 10 bases between. This CDR3 comprises 14 residues. In nucleotides, the CDR3 is TGTGCCAGCAGCTTGGTACCCGGGAGCTACGAGCAGTACTTC. Its translation is CASSLVPGSYEQYF.

The chain combines TRBV27 with TRBJ2-2; no firm D call. The CDR3 has 12 residues. Germline CDR1 is MNHEY and CDR2 is SMNVEV (reference sequence). The ends were cut back, 6 bases at V and 5 bases at J, with 7 bases in the middle. CDR3 nucleotides: TGTGCCAGCAGGGTCGGGACCGGGGAGCTGTTTTTT. This codes for CASRVGTGELFF.

By its share, this clone is large. This rearrangement joins TRBV4-3 to TRBJ1-4, with D hard to call. Looked up from germline, CDR1 is LGHNA and CDR2 is YSLEER. The CDR3 runs to 19 residues. V was pared by 0 bases and J by 0 bases, with 17 bases between. As DNA, the CDR3 is TGCGCCAGCAGCCAAGATTCAACGGGGAACATTGCAACTAATGAAAAACTGTTTTTT. This encodes CASSQDSTGNIATNEKLFF.

V usage is TRBV4-1 and J usage is TRBJ2-2, with unresolved D. The length of the CDR3 is 12 residues. CDR1 is MGHRA, CDR2 YSYEKL, per germline. The V gene lost 0 bases and the J gene lost 5 bases, with 1 base spanning the gap. In DNA, the CDR3 is TGCGCCAGCAGCCAAGAGACCGGGGAGCTGTTTTTT. This sequence encodes CASSQETGELFF.

The gene calls are TRBV7-9 and TRBJ2-7, with 8 bases aligning to TRBD1. After removal of 5 bases from V and 3 bases from J, the junction contained 12 bases not matched to a gene. Germline lookup yields CDR1 SEHNR and CDR2 FQNEAQ (reference sequence). This CDR3 region has 16 residues. CDR3: CASSPPTGQGLYEQYF. In DNA form, the CDR3 reads TGTGCCAGCAGCCCGCCCACAGGACAGGGCCTCTACGAGCAGTACTTC.

This chain links TRBV19 with TRBJ1-2; D is ambiguous. Trimming took 2 bases from V and 5 from J, leaving 6 bases between them. Germline V CDR1 and CDR2: LNHDA, SQIVND (reference sequence). The CDR3 loop spans 12 amino acids. The CDR3 DNA is TGTGCCAGTAGTATATCGGAATATGGCTACACCTTC. This encodes CASSISEYGYTF.

The chain is built from TRBV20-1 and TRBJ1-1; D is ambiguous. The germline V and J ends were trimmed by 7 bases and 5 bases, with 11 bases remaining between them. CDR3 length: 11 residues. Per germline, CDR1 DFQATT and CDR2 SNEGSKA (reference sequence). The CDR3 region has the DNA TGCAGTGACCTGAGGGTGACTGAAGCTTTCTTT. This sequence encodes CSDLRVTEAFF.